A single sample gave rise to the 26 T cell receptor beta chains below, sequenced in a study of identical twins (TCRdb year 2016). The library was produced with 5' RACE. Sequencing took place on an Illumina HiSeq 2000. In TCRdb, the public reads were trimmed at Q25 with fastp and aligned with MiXCR, with productive beta chains retained. Records with the same CDR3 protein are collapsed into one entry carrying the most frequent genes and DNA. Across this sample there are 350,000 or so distinct CDR3 sequences, with 12% seen only once. The top ten clonotypes cover roughly 7.8% of the sample. This sample also appeared in a second study, on yellow fever vaccine responses in identical twins.

The sample was CD8+ T cells sorted from blood. These receptors were taken from a young woman in good health.

This clonotype was counted between two and nine times. The chain has TRBV7-8 and TRBJ2-1; TRBD1 matches at 8 bases. V was clipped by 8 bases and J by 5 bases; unmatched bases: 8. From germline, CDR1 is SGHVS and CDR2 FQNEAQ. The CDR3 is 14 amino acids. CDR3 sequence reads: CASQARDRNNEQFF. The CDR3 DNA sequence: TGTGCCAGCCAAGCCCGGGACAGGAACAATGAGCAGTTCTTC.

This clonotype appeared a few times. The chain uses TRBV20-1 and TRBJ1-2; D gene uncertain. Deletions cut 5 bases from V and 11 bases from J, with 18 bases between. This CDR3 is 12 amino acids long. CDR1 is DFQATT, CDR2 SNEGSKA, per germline (reference sequence). Here the CDR3 DNA reads TGCAGTGCTTTCGGACGGGAAGGTTGGTACACCTTC. Its translation is CSAFGREGWYTF.

This clonotype was observed a few times. The chain uses TRBV9 and TRBJ2-1, with TRBD2 matching 12 bases. The CDR3 has 17 amino acids. V shed 2 bases, J shed 6 bases, and the junction held 9 bases outside the gene matches. Looked up from germline, CDR1 is SGDLS and CDR2 is YYNGEE. Here the CDR3 reads CASSVDSSGRASNEQFF. CDR3 DNA sequence: TGTGCCAGCAGCGTCGATTCTAGCGGGAGGGCCTCCAATGAGCAGTTCTTC.

V gene TRBV2 combines with J gene TRBJ2-7; TRBD2 agrees at 9 bases. Trimming at V came to 1 base and at J to 1 base, leaving 5 bases not matched to a gene. Germline lookup yields CDR1 SNHLY and CDR2 FYNNEI. The CDR3 has 16 amino acids. CDR3 nucleotide sequence: TGTGCCAGCAGTGAAGGGCGGGGGGGCCGTTCCTACGAGCAGTACGTC. Protein sequence: CASSEGRGGRSYEQYV.

This clonotype occurred a few times. The V call is TRBV6-5, the J call TRBJ2-2, with D unresolved. The CDR3 sequence is 15 residues long. Looked up from germline, CDR1 is MNHEY and CDR2 is SVGAGI. Trimming shortened V by 0 bases and J by 6 bases, and 11 bases separated the two germline ends. For the CDR3, the DNA is TGTGCCAGCAGTTACTCCCCGGCGGAAGCCGGGGAGCTGTTTTTT. Protein product: CASSYSPAEAGELFF.

This rearrangement joins TRBV28 to TRBJ1-5; 9 bases are shared with TRBD1. This CDR3 has 15 amino acids. J was trimmed by 6 bases and V by 3 bases; bases with no gene match: 6. Looked up from germline, CDR1 is MDHEN and CDR2 is SYDVKM. For the CDR3, the DNA is TGTGCCAGCAGTTTCGGACAGGGGCATAGTCAGCCCCAGCATTTT. This codes for CASSFGQGHSQPQHF. The full variable domain, in which reference TRBV28 and TRBJ1-5 provide the parts outside the CDR3, is DVKVTQSSRYLVKRTGEKVFLECVQDMDHENMFWYRQDPGLGLRLIYFSYDVKMKEKGDIPEGYSVSREKKERFSLILESASTNQTSMYLCASSFGQGHSQPQHFGDGTRLSIL.

This clonotype showed up just a few times. The rearrangement links TRBV7-6 to TRBJ2-3; weak D call: TRBD1 (6 bases). The CDR3 spans 15 residues. Germline V gene lookup returns CDR1 SGHVS and CDR2 FNYEAQ. V shed 0 bases and J shed 6 bases, with 13 bases lying between them. As DNA, the CDR3 is TGTGCCAGCAGCTTAGCGGTAACAGGGCTGGATACGCAGTATTTT. The encoded protein is CASSLAVTGLDTQYF.

This chain connects TRBV6-5 to TRBJ1-2, with 10 bases lining up with TRBD1. Germline assignment: CDR1 MNHEY and CDR2 SVGAGI. The CDR3 is made up of 16 amino acids. After removal of 2 bases from V and 8 bases from J, the junction contained 11 bases not matched to a gene. Written as DNA, the CDR3 is TGTGCCAGCAGTTACCCAAGGGACAGGGGTGGTGTCGGCTACACCTTC. This gives the protein CASSYPRDRGGVGYTF.

The rearrangement links TRBV12-3 or TRBV12-4 to TRBJ2-7, with unresolved D. The CDR3 length is 13 residues. V was trimmed by 1 base and J by 6 bases, leaving 10 bases between them. CDR3 protein: CASSLGSYGEQYF. The CDR3 nucleotides read TGTGCCAGCAGTTTAGGCTCCTACGGCGAGCAGTACTTC.

The gene calls are TRBV7-9 and TRBJ2-3; the match to TRBD2 covers 11 bases. This CDR3 region has 16 residues. The V segment lost 2 bases and the J segment 3 bases; nucleotides outside the gene matches: 4. Germline V lookup: CDR1 SEHNR, CDR2 FQNEAQ (reference sequence). Written as DNA, the CDR3 is TGTGCCAGCAGCTTACCCGTAGCGGGAGGGACAGATACGCAGTATTTT. It encodes CASSLPVAGGTDTQYF.

This clonotype was observed a few times. The gene calls are TRBV6-5 and TRBJ2-1, with TRBD2 as a possible D gene (6 bases). The germline V gene has CDR1 MNHEY and CDR2 SVGAGI. The CDR3 loop spans 17 amino acids. Deletions cut 0 bases from V and 9 bases from J, with 21 bases between. The DNA of the CDR3 is TGTGCCAGCAGTTACTCGAAACCCTTGGGACTCGACGGTGAGCAGTTCTTC. Translated: CASSYSKPLGLDGEQFF.

The rearrangement uses TRBV6-1 and TRBJ1-1, with 8 bases aligning to TRBD1. J was trimmed by 2 bases and V by 6 bases; bases with no gene match: 8. The germline V gene has CDR1 MNHNS and CDR2 SASEGT. The CDR3 is 15 residues long. CDR3: CASRPVDRENTEAFF. Written as DNA, the CDR3 is TGTGCCAGCAGACCGGTGGACAGGGAAAACACTGAAGCTTTCTTT.

This clonotype was picked up many times. V and J are TRBV7-9 and TRBJ2-7; the match to TRBD1 covers 9 bases. Germline V CDR1 and CDR2: SEHNR, FQNEAQ (reference sequence). The CDR3 has 13 amino acids. J was trimmed by 5 bases and V by 4 bases; bases with no gene match: 3. CDR3 bases: TGTGCCAGCAGCTCGGACAGGGGCCACGAGCAGTACTTC. Translating gives CASSSDRGHEQYF.

The chain is built from TRBV5-1 and TRBJ2-2; the match to TRBD2 covers 12 bases. The CDR3 is 16 amino acids. J gave up 4 bases and V 5 bases, and 6 bases lay outside the gene matches. Germline CDR1 reads SGHRS; CDR2 reads YFSETQ. Here the CDR3 reads CASSLAGGPSTGELFF. The CDR3 coding sequence is TGCGCCAGCAGTCTAGCGGGGGGGCCGAGCACCGGGGAGCTGTTTTTT.

This clonotype was recorded only once. J is TRBJ2-1 and V is TRBV4-2; 7 bases agree with TRBD1. Germline V gene lookup returns CDR1 LGHNA and CDR2 YNFKEQ. V shed 10 bases and J 3 bases; nucleotides not matched to a gene: 18. This CDR3 has 17 amino acids. Written as DNA, the CDR3 is TGTGCCATGAGCCCCGGAGCTGACAGGGTTCGCTACAATGAGCAGTTCTTC. Its translation is CAMSPGADRVRYNEQFF.

The gene calls are TRBV11-2 and TRBJ2-7; no definite D call. This CDR3 contains 15 residues. Germline V CDR1 and CDR2: SGHAT, FQNNGV. Trimming removed 0 bases from V and 3 bases from J, with 12 bases in between. This chain's CDR3 is CASSLEIGFDYEQYF. The CDR3 DNA is TGTGCCAGCAGCTTAGAAATTGGGTTCGACTACGAGCAGTACTTC.

The J gene is TRBJ2-7, the V gene TRBV6-1; 8 nucleotides match TRBD1. J was trimmed by 5 bases and V by 6 bases; bases with no gene match: 6. CDR1 MNHNS and CDR2 SASEGT come from the germline V gene. The CDR3 extends over 13 amino acids. In nucleotides, the CDR3 is TGTGCCAGCAGCGACGGACAGGGCCACGAGCAGTACTTC. This sequence encodes CASSDGQGHEQYF.

This chain uses TRBV20-1 with TRBJ2-1, with 9 bases lining up with TRBD2. The germline V gene has CDR1 DFQATT and CDR2 SNEGSKA (reference sequence). The junction had 5 bases not matched to a gene; V was cut back by 4 bases and J by 7 bases. The CDR3 extends over 13 amino acids. The CDR3 reads CSATSGRSNEQFF. The CDR3 DNA follows: TGCAGTGCTACGAGCGGGAGGAGTAATGAGCAGTTCTTC.

The chain recombines TRBV6-2 or TRBV6-3 with TRBJ2-7, with TRBD2 identical over 8 bases. The CDR3 is made up of 14 amino acids. Unmatched junction bases numbered 9, after V lost 4 bases and J lost 7 bases. Germline values: CDR1 MNHEY, CDR2 SVGEGT. The CDR3 here is CASSSTSALDEQYF. The CDR3 DNA follows: TGTGCCAGCAGTTCGACTAGCGCATTGGATGAGCAGTACTTC.

This clonotype was detected ten times or more. This sequence joins TRBV12-3 or TRBV12-4 and TRBJ2-5; 12 positions agree with TRBD2. CDR3 length equals 13 residues. Unmatched junction bases numbered 2, after V lost 7 bases and J lost 5 bases. The CDR3 DNA reads TGTGCCAGCACGACTAGCGGGGGTGAGACCCAGTACTTC. Translation: CASTTSGGETQYF.

This clonotype has at least ten counts. The chain is built from TRBV4-1 and TRBJ2-2; the D gene is possibly TRBD1 (6 bases). Germline V gene lookup returns CDR1 MGHRA and CDR2 YSYEKL. Between the trimmed V and J ends, which lost 0 bases and 5 bases, there was a span of 13 bases. CDR3 length equals 16 residues. CDR3 in DNA: TGCGCCAGCAGCCAAGAGAGAACAGGGAGAACCGGGGAGCTGTTTTTT. Amino acids: CASSQERTGRTGELFF.

Written as DNA, the CDR3 is TGTGCCAGCATCCAGGGATCTTGGCAGTTCTTC. Protein product: CASIQGSWQFF. This chain links TRBV27 with TRBJ2-1; perhaps TRBD1 as D (5 bases). Germline-derived CDR1 and CDR2 are MNHEY and SMNVEV (reference sequence). The germline V and J ends were trimmed by 7 bases and 12 bases, with 13 bases remaining between them. The CDR3 runs 11 residues.

This chain links TRBV7-9 with TRBJ2-1; 9 nucleotides align to TRBD2. The V and J ends lost 6 bases and 2 bases, in that order; junction bases with no gene match: 5. The CDR3 runs 15 residues. Germline CDR1 reads SEHNR; CDR2 reads FQNEAQ (reference sequence). CDR3 in amino acids: CASRSGGGAYNEQFF. CDR3 bases: TGTGCCAGCAGGTCGGGCGGGGGGGCCTACAATGAGCAGTTCTTC.

DNA of the CDR3: TGTGCCAGCAGTGAATTGGAATCCCAAGAGACCCAGTACTTC. It specifies CASSELESQETQYF. V gene TRBV2 combines with J gene TRBJ2-5; D not certain. Germline V gene data show CDR1 as SNHLY and CDR2 as FYNNEI. The length of the CDR3 is 14 residues. V lost 2 bases, J lost 1 base, and 8 bases lay in between.

This clonotype was recorded a few times. The chain recombines TRBV7-9 with TRBJ2-1; TRBD2 matches at 7 bases. This CDR3 has 13 residues. With 4 bases clipped from V and 10 bases from J, the junction kept 7 bases outside the gene matches. Germline CDR1 is SEHNR and CDR2 is FQNEAQ (reference sequence). The CDR3 loop reads CASSSRLATEQFF. CDR3 coding DNA: TGTGCCAGCAGCTCTAGACTAGCTACCGAGCAGTTCTTC.

The rearrangement links TRBV27 to TRBJ1-1; D perhaps matches TRBD1 (5 bases). The germline V and J ends were trimmed by 4 bases and 4 bases, with 13 bases remaining between them. The CDR3 covers 14 residues. In germline, CDR1 is MNHEY, CDR2 SMNVEV (reference sequence). DNA of the CDR3: TGTGCCAGCAGTTCCCGGAGGGACGGCACTGAAGCTTTCTTT. Protein sequence: CASSSRRDGTEAFF.